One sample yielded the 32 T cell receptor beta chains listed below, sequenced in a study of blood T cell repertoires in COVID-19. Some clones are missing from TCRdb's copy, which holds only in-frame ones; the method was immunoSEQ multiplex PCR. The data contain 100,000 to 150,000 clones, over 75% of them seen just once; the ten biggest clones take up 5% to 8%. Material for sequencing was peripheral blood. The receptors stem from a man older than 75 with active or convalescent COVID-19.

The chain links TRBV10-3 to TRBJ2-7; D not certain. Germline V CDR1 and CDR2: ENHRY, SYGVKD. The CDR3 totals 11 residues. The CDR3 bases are TGTGCGGCAGGCCTCTCCTACGAGCAGTACTTC. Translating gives CAAGLSYEQYF.

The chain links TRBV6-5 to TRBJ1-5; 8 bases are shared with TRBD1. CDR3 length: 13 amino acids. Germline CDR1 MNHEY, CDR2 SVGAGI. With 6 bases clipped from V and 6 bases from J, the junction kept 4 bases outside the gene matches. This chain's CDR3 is CASSQGARQPQHF. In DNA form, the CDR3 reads TGTGCCAGCAGCCAGGGGGCGCGTCAGCCCCAGCATTTT.

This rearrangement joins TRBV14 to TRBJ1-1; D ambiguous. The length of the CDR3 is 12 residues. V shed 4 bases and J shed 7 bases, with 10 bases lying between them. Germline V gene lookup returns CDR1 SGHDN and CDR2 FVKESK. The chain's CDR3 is CASSPPAGEAFF. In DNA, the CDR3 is TGTGCCAGCAGCCCCCCGGCAGGTGAAGCTTTCTTT.

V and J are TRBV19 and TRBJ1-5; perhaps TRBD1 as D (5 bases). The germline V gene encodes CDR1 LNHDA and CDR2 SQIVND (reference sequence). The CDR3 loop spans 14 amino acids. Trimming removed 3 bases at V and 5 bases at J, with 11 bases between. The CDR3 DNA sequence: TGTGCCAGTAGTATTACAGGCTACTATCAGCCCCAGCATTTT. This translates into CASSITGYYQPQHF.

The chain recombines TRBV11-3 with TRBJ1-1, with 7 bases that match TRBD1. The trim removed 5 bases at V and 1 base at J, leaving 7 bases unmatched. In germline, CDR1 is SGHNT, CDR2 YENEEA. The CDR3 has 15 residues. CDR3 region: CASSNRQGPNTEAFF. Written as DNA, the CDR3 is TGTGCCAGCAGCAATCGACAGGGCCCGAACACTGAAGCTTTCTTT.

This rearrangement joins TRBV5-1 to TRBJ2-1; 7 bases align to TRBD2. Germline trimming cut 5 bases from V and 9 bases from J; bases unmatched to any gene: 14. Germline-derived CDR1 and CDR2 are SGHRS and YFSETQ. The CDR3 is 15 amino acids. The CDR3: CASRGMGGGPGEQFF. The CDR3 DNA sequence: TGCGCCAGCAGGGGTATGGGGGGAGGGCCAGGTGAGCAGTTCTTC.

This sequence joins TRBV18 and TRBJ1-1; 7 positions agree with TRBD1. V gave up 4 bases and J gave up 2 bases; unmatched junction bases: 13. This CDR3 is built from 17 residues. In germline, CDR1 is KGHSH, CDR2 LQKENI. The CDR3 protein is CASSLRTGGGLNTEAFF. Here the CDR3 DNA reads TGTGCCAGCTCACTTCGGACAGGAGGTGGTCTCAACACTGAAGCTTTCTTT. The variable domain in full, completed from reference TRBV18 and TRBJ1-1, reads NAGVMQNPRHLVRRRGQEARLRCSPMKGHSHVYWYRQLPEEGLKFMVYLQKENIIDESGMPKERFSAEFPKEGPSILRIQQVVRGDSAAYFCASSLRTGGGLNTEAFFGQGTRLTVV.

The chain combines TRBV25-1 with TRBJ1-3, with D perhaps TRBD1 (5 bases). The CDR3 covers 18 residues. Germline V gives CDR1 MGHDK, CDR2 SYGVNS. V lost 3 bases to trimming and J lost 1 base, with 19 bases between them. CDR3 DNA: TGTGCCAGCAGTGAGATGGGCAGGGACTCGGTTTCTGGAAACACCATATATTTT. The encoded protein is CASSEMGRDSVSGNTIYF. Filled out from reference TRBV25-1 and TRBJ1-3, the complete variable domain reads EADIYQTPRYLVIGTGKKITLECSQTMGHDKMYWYQQDPGMELHLIHYSYGVNSTEKGDLSSESTVSRIRTEHFPLTLESARPSHTSQYLCASSEMGRDSVSGNTIYFGEGSWLTVV.

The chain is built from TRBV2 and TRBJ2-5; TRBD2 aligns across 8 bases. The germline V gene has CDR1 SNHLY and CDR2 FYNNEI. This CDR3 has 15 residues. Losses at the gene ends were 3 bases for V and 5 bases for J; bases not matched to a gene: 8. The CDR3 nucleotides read TGTGCCAGCAGTGATCAGGCGGGAGGCCGGGAGACCCAGTACTTC. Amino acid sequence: CASSDQAGGRETQYF. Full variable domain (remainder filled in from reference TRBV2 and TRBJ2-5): EPEVTQTPSHQVTQMGQEVILRCVPISNHLYFYWYRQILGQKVEFLVSFYNNEISEKSEIFDDQFSVERPDGSNFTLKIRSTKLEDSAMYFCASSDQAGGRETQYFGPGTRLLVL.

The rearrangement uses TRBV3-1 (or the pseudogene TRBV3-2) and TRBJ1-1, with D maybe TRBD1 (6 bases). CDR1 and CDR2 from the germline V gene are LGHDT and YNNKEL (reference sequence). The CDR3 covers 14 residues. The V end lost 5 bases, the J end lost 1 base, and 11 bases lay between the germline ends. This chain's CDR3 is CASSLQDRNTEAFF. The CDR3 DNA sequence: TGTGCCAGCAGCTTACAGGACAGGAACACTGAAGCTTTCTTT.

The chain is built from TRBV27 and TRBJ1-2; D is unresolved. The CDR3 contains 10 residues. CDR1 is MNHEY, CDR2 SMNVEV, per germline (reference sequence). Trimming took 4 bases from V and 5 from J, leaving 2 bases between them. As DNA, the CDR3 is TGTGCCAGCAGTTCTTATGGCTACACCTTC. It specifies CASSSYGYTF.

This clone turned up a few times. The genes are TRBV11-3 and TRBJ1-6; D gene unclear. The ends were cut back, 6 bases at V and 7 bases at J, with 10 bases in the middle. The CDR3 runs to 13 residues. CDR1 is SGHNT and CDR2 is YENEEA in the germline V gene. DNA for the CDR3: TGTGCCAGCAGTGTTCGGTGGAATTCACCCCTCCACTTT. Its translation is CASSVRWNSPLHF.

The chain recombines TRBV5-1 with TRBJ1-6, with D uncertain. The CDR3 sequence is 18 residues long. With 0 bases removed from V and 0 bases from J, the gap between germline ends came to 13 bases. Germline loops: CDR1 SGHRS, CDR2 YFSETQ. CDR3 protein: CASSLVTDMSSYNSPLHF. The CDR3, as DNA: TGCGCCAGCAGCTTGGTCACAGATATGAGCTCCTATAATTCACCCCTCCACTTT.

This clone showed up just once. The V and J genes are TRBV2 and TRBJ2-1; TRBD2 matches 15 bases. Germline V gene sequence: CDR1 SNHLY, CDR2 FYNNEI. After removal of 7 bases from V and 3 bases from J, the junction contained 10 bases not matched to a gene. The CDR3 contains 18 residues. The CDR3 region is CASKERTSGGALYNEQFF. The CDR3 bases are TGTGCCAGCAAAGAAAGGACTAGCGGGGGGGCGCTCTACAATGAGCAGTTCTTC.

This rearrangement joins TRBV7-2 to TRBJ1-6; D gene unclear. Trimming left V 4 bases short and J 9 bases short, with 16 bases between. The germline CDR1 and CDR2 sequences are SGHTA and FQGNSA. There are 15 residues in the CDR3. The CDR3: CASSSALSLASPLHF. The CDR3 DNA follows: TGTGCCAGCAGCTCTGCTCTCAGTCTGGCTTCACCCCTCCACTTT.

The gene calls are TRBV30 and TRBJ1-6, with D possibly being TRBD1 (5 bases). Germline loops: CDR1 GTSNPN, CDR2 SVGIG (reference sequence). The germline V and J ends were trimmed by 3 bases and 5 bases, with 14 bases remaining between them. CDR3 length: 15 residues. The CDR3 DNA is TGTGCCTGGAGGCGGGGACGAGCCGATAATTCACCCCTCCACTTT. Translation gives CAWRRGRADNSPLHF. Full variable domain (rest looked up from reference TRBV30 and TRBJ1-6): SQTIHQWPATLVQPVGSPLSLECTVEGTSNPNLYWYRQAAGRGLQLLFYSVGIGQISSEVPQNLSASRPQDRQFILSSKKLLLSDSGFYLCAWRRGRADNSPLHFGNGTRLTVT.

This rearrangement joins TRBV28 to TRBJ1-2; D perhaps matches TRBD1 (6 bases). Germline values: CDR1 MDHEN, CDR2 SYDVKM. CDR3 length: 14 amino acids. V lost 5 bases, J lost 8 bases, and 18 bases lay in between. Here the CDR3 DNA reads TGTGCCAGCAGTCTCATTGGAGGGGGGGGAGGCTACACCTTC. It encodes CASSLIGGGGGYTF.

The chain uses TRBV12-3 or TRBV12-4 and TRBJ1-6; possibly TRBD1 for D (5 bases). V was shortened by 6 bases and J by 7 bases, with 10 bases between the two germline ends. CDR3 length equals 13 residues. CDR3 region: CASRLGPNSPLHF. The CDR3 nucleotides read TGTGCCAGCAGACTGGGGCCCAATTCACCCCTCCACTTT.

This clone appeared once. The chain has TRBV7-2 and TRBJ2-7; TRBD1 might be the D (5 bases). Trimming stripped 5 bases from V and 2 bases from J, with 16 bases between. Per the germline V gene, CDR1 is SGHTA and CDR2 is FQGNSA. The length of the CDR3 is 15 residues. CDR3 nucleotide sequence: TGTGCCAGCAGCCTATCCGCCGAGACAGCCTACGAGCAGTACTTC. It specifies CASSLSAETAYEQYF.

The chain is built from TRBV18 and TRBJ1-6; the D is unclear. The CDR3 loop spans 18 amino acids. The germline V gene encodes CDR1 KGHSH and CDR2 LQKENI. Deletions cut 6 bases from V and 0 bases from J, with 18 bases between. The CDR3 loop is CASSLVEASSSYNSPLHF. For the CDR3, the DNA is TGTGCCAGCTCCCTCGTCGAGGCCAGCAGCTCCTATAATTCACCCCTCCACTTT. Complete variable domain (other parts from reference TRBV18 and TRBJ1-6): NAGVMQNPRHLVRRRGQEARLRCSPMKGHSHVYWYRQLPEEGLKFMVYLQKENIIDESGMPKERFSAEFPKEGPSILRIQQVVRGDSAAYFCASSLVEASSSYNSPLHFGNGTRLTVT.

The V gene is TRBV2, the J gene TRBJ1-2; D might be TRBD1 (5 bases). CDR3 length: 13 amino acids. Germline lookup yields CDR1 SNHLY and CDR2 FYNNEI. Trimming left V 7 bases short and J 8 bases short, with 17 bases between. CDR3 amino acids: CASTEGAGRGYTF. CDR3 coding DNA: TGTGCCAGCACCGAAGGTGCAGGGAGGGGCTACACCTTC.

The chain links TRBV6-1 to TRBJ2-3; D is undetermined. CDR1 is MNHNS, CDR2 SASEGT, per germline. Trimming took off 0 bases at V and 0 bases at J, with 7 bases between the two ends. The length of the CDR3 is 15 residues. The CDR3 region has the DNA TGTGCCAGCAGTGAAGCGCGGCGGAGCACAGATACGCAGTATTTT. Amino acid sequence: CASSEARRSTDTQYF.

The CDR3 DNA sequence: TGTGCCAGTAGTGGAGCGAGGTCCGCCGTCCAAGAGCAGTTCTTC. Its translation: CASSGARSAVQEQFF. J is TRBJ2-1 and V is TRBV19; D is uncertain. The germline V gene encodes CDR1 LNHDA and CDR2 SQIVND (reference sequence). V was shortened by 5 bases and J by 10 bases, with 21 bases between the two germline ends. The CDR3 runs 15 residues.

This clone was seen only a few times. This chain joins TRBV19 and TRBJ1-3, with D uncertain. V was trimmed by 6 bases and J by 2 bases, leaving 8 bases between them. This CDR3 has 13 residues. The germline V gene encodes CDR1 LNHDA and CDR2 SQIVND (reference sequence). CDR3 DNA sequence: TGTGCCAGTAGCCCTTACACTGGAAACACCATATATTTT. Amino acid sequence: CASSPYTGNTIYF.

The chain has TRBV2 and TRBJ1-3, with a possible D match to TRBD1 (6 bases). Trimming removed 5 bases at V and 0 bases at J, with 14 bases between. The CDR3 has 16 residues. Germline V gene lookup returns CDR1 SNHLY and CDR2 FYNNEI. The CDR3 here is CASSLTGHGSGNTIYF. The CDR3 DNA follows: TGTGCCAGCAGTTTGACAGGACATGGCTCTGGAAACACCATATATTTT.

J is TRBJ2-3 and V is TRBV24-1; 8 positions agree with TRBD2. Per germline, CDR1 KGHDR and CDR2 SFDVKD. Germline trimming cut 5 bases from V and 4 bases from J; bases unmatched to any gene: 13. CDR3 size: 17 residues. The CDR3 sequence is CATSVAGTSGGSDTQYF. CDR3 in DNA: TGTGCCACCAGTGTCGCTGGAACAAGCGGGGGCTCAGATACGCAGTATTTT.

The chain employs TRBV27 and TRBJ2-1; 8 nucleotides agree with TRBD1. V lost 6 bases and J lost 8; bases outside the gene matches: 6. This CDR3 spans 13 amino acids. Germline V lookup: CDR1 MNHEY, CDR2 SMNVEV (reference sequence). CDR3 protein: CASRDRVSDEQFF. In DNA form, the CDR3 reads TGTGCCAGCAGGGACAGGGTATCGGATGAGCAGTTCTTC.

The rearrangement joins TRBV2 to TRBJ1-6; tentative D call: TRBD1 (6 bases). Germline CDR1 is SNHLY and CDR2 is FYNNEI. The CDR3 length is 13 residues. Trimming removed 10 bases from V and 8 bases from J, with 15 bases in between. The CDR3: CAIRTVRDSPLHF. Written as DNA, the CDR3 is TGTGCCATCCGGACAGTTAGGGATTCACCCCTCCACTTT.

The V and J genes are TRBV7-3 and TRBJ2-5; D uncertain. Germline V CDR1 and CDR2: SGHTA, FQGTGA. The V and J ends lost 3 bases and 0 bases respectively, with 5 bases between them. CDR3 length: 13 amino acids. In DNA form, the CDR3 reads TGTGCCAGCAGCTTTACAGACCAAGAGACCCAGTACTTC. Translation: CASSFTDQETQYF.

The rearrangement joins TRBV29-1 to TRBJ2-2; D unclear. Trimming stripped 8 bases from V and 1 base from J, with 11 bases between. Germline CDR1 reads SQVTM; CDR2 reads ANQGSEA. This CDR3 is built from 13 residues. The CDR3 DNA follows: TGCAGCTCCATCGTCGGGAACACCGGGGAGCTGTTTTTT. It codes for CSSIVGNTGELFF.

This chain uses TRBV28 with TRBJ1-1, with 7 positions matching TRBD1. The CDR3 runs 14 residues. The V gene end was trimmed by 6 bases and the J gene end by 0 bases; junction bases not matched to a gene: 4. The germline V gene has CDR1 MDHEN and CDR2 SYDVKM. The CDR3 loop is CASRLGQMNTEAFF. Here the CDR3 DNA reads TGTGCCAGCAGACTGGGACAGATGAACACTGAAGCTTTCTTT.

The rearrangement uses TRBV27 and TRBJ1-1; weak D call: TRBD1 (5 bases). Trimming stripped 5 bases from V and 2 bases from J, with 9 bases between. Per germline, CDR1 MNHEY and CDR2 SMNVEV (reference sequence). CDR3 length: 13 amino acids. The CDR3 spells CASSLTVNTEAFF. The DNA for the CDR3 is TGTGCCAGCAGTCTGACAGTAAACACTGAAGCTTTCTTT.